These 19 T cell receptor beta chains were all obtained from the same sample, sequenced in a study of blood T cell repertoires in COVID-19. This table comes from immunoSEQ multiplex PCR, and its TCRdb copy is limited to in-frame clones, with some not included. Of about 350,000 clones listed, approximately 91% were seen once; the top ten hold just over 1%. The sequenced sample was PBMCs or T cells enriched from blood (not recorded which). The receptors were sampled from a woman under 40 who had been exposed to COVID-19.

This clone was picked up one time. The gene calls are TRBV3-1 (or the pseudogene TRBV3-2) and TRBJ2-7; 11 bases are shared with TRBD2. The trim removed 5 bases at V and 5 bases at J, leaving 11 bases unmatched. The CDR3 runs 16 residues. Germline lookup yields CDR1 LGHDT and CDR2 YNNKEL (reference sequence). The CDR3 reads CASSNPLLAGVDEQYF. The CDR3, as DNA: TGTGCCAGCAGCAACCCCCTACTAGCGGGAGTCGACGAGCAGTACTTC.

The chain uses TRBV18 and TRBJ2-3, with D hard to call. The CDR3 is 13 residues long. Germline CDR1 and CDR2: KGHSH and LQKENI. V was trimmed by 3 bases and J by 6 bases, leaving 10 bases between them. The CDR3 nucleotides are TGTGCCAGCTCACCTTTAGACTGGGATACGCAGTATTTT. It encodes CASSPLDWDTQYF.

This clone was detected only a few times. Here the CDR3 reads CASSSFGTSGKETQYF. CDR3 coding DNA: TGTGCCAGCAGTTCCTTCGGGACTAGCGGGAAGGAGACCCAGTACTTC. The chain is built from TRBV28 and TRBJ2-5, with 13 bases aligning to TRBD2. In germline, CDR1 is MDHEN, CDR2 SYDVKM. The CDR3 has 16 residues. The V and J ends lost 4 bases and 5 bases, in that order; junction bases with no gene match: 7. The whole variable domain, filled in from reference TRBV28 and TRBJ2-5, reads DVKVTQSSRYLVKRTGEKVFLECVQDMDHENMFWYRQDPGLGLRLIYFSYDVKMKEKGDIPEGYSVSREKKERFSLILESASTNQTSMYLCASSSFGTSGKETQYFGPGTRLLVL.

The gene calls are TRBV15 and TRBJ2-1; the match to TRBD2 covers 10 bases. J gave up 0 bases and V 0 bases, and 17 bases lay outside the gene matches. The CDR3 runs 22 residues. Germline CDR1 reads LNHNV; CDR2 reads YYDKDF (reference sequence). The chain's CDR3 is CATSRDKGWASGTSVSYNEQFF. For the CDR3, the DNA is TGTGCCACCAGCAGAGATAAGGGATGGGCGTCCGGGACTAGCGTCTCCTACAATGAGCAGTTCTTC.

V gene TRBV6-2 or TRBV6-3 combines with J gene TRBJ1-2; the D is unclear. The CDR3 extends over 15 amino acids. The germline V gene has CDR1 MNHEY and CDR2 SVGEGT. V shed 0 bases and J shed 4 bases, with 12 bases lying between them. The CDR3 here is CASSYSREAGYGYTF. In DNA form, the CDR3 reads TGTGCCAGCAGTTACTCGAGGGAGGCCGGCTATGGCTACACCTTC.

This clone was seen only once. The chain has TRBV2 and TRBJ2-2; 11 nucleotides agree with TRBD2. From germline, CDR1 is SNHLY and CDR2 FYNNEI. This CDR3 region has 18 residues. With V trimmed by 6 bases and J by 1 base, 10 bases remained unmatched. This CDR3 reads CASSVRSLAGGNTGELFF. The CDR3 DNA reads TGTGCCAGCAGCGTACGGTCGCTAGCGGGAGGGAACACCGGGGAGCTGTTTTTT.

V and J are TRBV27 and TRBJ1-2, with a possible D match to TRBD1 (6 bases). The CDR3 extends over 15 amino acids. Trimming left V 2 bases short and J 4 bases short, with 14 bases between. Germline V gene lookup returns CDR1 MNHEY and CDR2 SMNVEV (reference sequence). The DNA of the CDR3 is TGTGCCAGCAGTTTAGGGGGCCTCCACTCCTATGGCTACACCTTC. Translated: CASSLGGLHSYGYTF.

The J gene is TRBJ2-2, the V gene TRBV10-3; TRBD2 aligns across 15 bases. V gave up 3 bases and J gave up 3 bases; unmatched junction bases: 5. Germline V gives CDR1 ENHRY, CDR2 SYGVKD. This CDR3 has 18 amino acids. DNA for the CDR3: TGTGCCATCAGTGACGCGGGACTAGCGGGAGGTCACACCGGGGAGCTGTTTTTT. Amino acids: CAISDAGLAGGHTGELFF.

Only a few counts were recorded for this clone. CDR3 sequence (DNA): TGTGCCAGCAGCCCGGGGGAAGGGCATCAGCCCCAGCATTTT. Its translation is CASSPGEGHQPQHF. The V and J genes are TRBV7-2 and TRBJ1-5; tentative D call: TRBD1 (5 bases). Trimming shortened V by 5 bases and J by 5 bases, and 13 bases separated the two germline ends. The CDR3 sequence is 14 residues long. The germline gives CDR1 SGHTA, CDR2 FQGNSA.

In this sample, this clone turned up a few times. The gene calls are TRBV11-2 and TRBJ1-5; 11 positions match TRBD1. This CDR3 has 15 amino acids. V was clipped by 5 bases and J by 5 bases; unmatched bases: 5. CDR1 SGHAT and CDR2 FQNNGV come from the germline V gene. The CDR3 DNA sequence: TGTGCCAGCAGCGAAGGACAGGGGGCCCATCAGCCCCAGCATTTT. Translated, it gives CASSEGQGAHQPQHF.

The chain couples TRBV29-1 to TRBJ2-1; 10 nucleotides agree with TRBD2. V lost 1 base and J lost 10; bases outside the gene matches: 10. In germline, CDR1 is SQVTM, CDR2 ANQGSEA. This CDR3 is built from 15 residues. CDR3 loop: CSVEGRLAGEREQFF. The CDR3 nucleotides are TGCAGCGTTGAAGGTCGGCTAGCGGGAGAACGGGAGCAGTTCTTC.

This clone occurred once. The chain links TRBV7-8 to TRBJ2-1, with 7 bases identical to TRBD1. This CDR3 has 16 amino acids. Germline V gene sequence: CDR1 SGHVS, CDR2 FQNEAQ. Germline trimming cut 0 bases from V and 2 bases from J; bases unmatched to any gene: 4. CDR3 residues: CASSLAQGQPYNEQFF. CDR3 in DNA: TGTGCCAGCAGCTTAGCTCAGGGACAGCCCTACAATGAGCAGTTCTTC. The variable domain in full, with the rest retrieved from reference TRBV7-8 and TRBJ2-1, is GAGVSQSPRYKVAKRGQDVALRCDPISGHVSLFWYQQALGQGPEFLTYFQNEAQLDKSGLPSDRFFAERPEGSVSTLKIQRTQQEDSAVYLCASSLAQGQPYNEQFFGPGTRLTVL.

V is TRBV28 and J is TRBJ1-2, with D unresolved. CDR3 length: 14 amino acids. Trimming cost V 2 bases and J 6 bases, with 13 bases left between them. Germline V gene sequence: CDR1 MDHEN, CDR2 SYDVKM. CDR3 loop: CASSLPRGPHGYTF. The CDR3 coding sequence is TGTGCCAGCAGTTTACCGCGCGGGCCCCATGGCTACACCTTC.

This rearrangement joins TRBV5-1 to TRBJ2-2, with 13 bases identical to TRBD2. This CDR3 spans 17 amino acids. Germline values: CDR1 SGHRS, CDR2 YFSETQ. The V segment lost 4 bases and the J segment 1 base; nucleotides outside the gene matches: 4. The CDR3 loop is CASSPGLAGVNTGELFF. The DNA of the CDR3 is TGCGCCAGCAGCCCCGGACTAGCGGGAGTGAACACCGGGGAGCTGTTTTTT.

The V call is TRBV2, the J call TRBJ2-1, with TRBD2 identical over 10 bases. This CDR3 is built from 16 residues. The V segment lost 7 bases and the J segment 6 bases; nucleotides outside the gene matches: 12. In germline, CDR1 is SNHLY, CDR2 FYNNEI. The CDR3: CASNSGTSVGVNEQFF. The CDR3 DNA is TGTGCCAGCAACTCCGGGACTAGCGTGGGTGTCAATGAGCAGTTCTTC.

The rearrangement uses TRBV3-1 (or the pseudogene TRBV3-2) and TRBJ2-1; D uncertain. Trimming shortened V by 3 bases and J by 8 bases, and 17 bases separated the two germline ends. Germline V gives CDR1 LGHDT, CDR2 YNNKEL (reference sequence). The CDR3 covers 15 residues. Here the CDR3 reads CASSQVSTSIYEQFF. The DNA of the CDR3 is TGTGCCAGCAGCCAGGTGTCCACCTCTATCTATGAGCAGTTCTTC.

The chain links TRBV5-5 to TRBJ1-4; no reliable D call. Germline CDR1 SGHKS, CDR2 YYEKEE (reference sequence). The CDR3 loop spans 13 amino acids. V lost 3 bases and J lost 8, with 11 bases in between. This chain's CDR3 is CASSSESGEKLFF. The CDR3 nucleotides read TGTGCCAGCAGCTCTGAGTCGGGGGAAAAACTGTTTTTT.

The chain has TRBV3-1 (or the pseudogene TRBV3-2) and TRBJ2-5; TRBD1 matches at 9 bases. The CDR3 is made up of 13 amino acids. The germline CDR1 and CDR2 sequences are LGHDT and YNNKEL (reference sequence). J was trimmed by 10 bases and V by 1 base; bases with no gene match: 4. The CDR3 DNA is TGTGCCAGCAGCCAAGGGGGGACAGGGAGCCAGTACTTC. Translating gives CASSQGGTGSQYF.

This clone was counted only a few times. The V and J genes are TRBV15 and TRBJ1-4; 11 bases are a match to TRBD1. The germline CDR1 and CDR2 sequences are LNHNV and YYDKDF (reference sequence). The V and J ends lost 4 bases and 0 bases, in that order; junction bases with no gene match: 1. This CDR3 spans 16 amino acids. CDR3 sequence reads: CATSMGQGATNEKLFF. The CDR3 nucleotides are TGTGCCACCAGCATGGGACAGGGGGCAACTAATGAAAAACTGTTTTTT.